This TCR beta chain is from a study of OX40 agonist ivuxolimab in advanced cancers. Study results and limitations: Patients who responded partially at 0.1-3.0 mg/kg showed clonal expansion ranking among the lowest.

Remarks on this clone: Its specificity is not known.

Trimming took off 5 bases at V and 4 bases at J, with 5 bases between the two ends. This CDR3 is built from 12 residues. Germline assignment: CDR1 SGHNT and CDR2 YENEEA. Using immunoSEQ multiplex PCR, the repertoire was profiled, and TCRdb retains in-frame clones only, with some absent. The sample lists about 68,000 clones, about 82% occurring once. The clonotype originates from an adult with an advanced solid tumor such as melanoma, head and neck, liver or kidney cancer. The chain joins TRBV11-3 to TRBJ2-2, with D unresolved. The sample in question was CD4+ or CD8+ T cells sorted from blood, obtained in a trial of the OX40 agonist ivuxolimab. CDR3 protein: CASSPITGELFF. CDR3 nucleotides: TGTGCCAGCAGCCCTATCACCGGGGAGCTGTTTTTT.